Listed here is a single T cell receptor beta chain. Its antigen is currently unknown. The TCR alpha and TCR beta cDNA libraries, bearing sample barcodes and UMIs, were generated by 5'RACE using constant-segment primers. In TCRdb, the 5' RACE reads were re-called with MiXCR into one record per CDR3 protein. The data hold about 110,000 distinct CDR3 sequences, with under 15% observed a single time. This record belongs to a study of T-cell memory formation after mild COVID-19. Study findings and constraints: Confirmation of SARS-CoV-2 specificity was lacking for second-wave clones peaking day 37. Contracting CD4+ clones were located mainly in CM and EM, and CD8+ clones in EMRA.

Trimming cost V 11 bases and J 1 base, with 11 bases left between them. Germline loops: CDR1 LNHDA, CDR2 SQIVND (reference sequence). This CDR3 contains 12 residues. This sequence was found in an adult woman who had mild COVID-19 (a few samples of this study predate the infection). Cell type and time point are not known. The sequenced sample was PBMCs or a T cell subset sorted from them (not recorded which). V and J are TRBV19 and TRBJ1-1, with a possible D match to TRBD1 (5 bases). The CDR3 nucleotides read TGTGCCGTGGGGGACCAGAACACTGAAGCTTTCTTT. Protein sequence: CAVGDQNTEAFF. The full variable domain, with the rest looked up from reference TRBV19 and TRBJ1-1, is DGGITQSPKYLFRKEGQNVTLSCEQNLNHDAMYWYRQDPGQGLRLIYYSQIVNDFQKGDIAEGYSVSREKKESFPLTVTSAQKNPTAFYLCAVGDQNTEAFFGQGTRLTVV.